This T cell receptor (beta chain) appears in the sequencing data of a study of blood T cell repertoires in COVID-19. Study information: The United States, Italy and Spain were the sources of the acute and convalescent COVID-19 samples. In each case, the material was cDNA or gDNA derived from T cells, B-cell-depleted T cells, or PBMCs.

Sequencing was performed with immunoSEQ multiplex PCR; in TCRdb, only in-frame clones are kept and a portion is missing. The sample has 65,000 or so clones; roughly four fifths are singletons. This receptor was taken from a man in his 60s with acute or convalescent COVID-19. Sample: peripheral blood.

CDR3 protein: CASTTTGWEQYF. CDR3 DNA sequence: TGTGCCAGCACCACAACAGGGTGGGAGCAGTACTTC. The chain employs TRBV5-6 and TRBJ2-7; maybe TRBD1 (6 bases). Germline CDR1 is SGHDT and CDR2 is YYEEEE. The CDR3 consists of 12 residues. Trimming left V 6 bases short and J 7 bases short, with 14 bases between.